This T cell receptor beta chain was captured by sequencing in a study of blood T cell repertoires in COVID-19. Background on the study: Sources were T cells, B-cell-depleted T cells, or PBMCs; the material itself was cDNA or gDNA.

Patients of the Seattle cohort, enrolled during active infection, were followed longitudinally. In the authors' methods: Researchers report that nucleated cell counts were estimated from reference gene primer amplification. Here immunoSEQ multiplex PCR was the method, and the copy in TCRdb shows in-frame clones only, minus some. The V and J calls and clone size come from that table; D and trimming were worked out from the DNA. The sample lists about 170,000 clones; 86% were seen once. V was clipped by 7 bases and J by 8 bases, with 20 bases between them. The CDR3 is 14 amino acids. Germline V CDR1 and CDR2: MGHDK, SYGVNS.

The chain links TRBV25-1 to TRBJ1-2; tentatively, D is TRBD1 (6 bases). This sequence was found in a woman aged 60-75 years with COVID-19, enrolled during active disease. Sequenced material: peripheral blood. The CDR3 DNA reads TGTGCCAGCACAGCAGGCGGGGGGGGCGGCGGCTACACCTTC. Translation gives CASTAGGGGGGYTF.